A few counts support the clone carrying this TCR delta chain. Its cognate antigen is unknown. A read error is the likely source, as a far larger clone sits one nucleotide away. The same CDR3 can be traced to other DNA sequences in this sample. The germline V gene has CDR1 TSWWSYY and CDR2 QGS. The CDR3 consists of 19 residues. This record comes from a study of γδ T cells in repeated Plasmodium falciparum infection. Looking at the study overall: Malian children with intense seasonal malaria exposure were compared with matched Australian children.

Overall study findings and caveats: Donors in Mali lived in a small rural village, largely one ethnic group. Compared with Australian children, Malian Vdelta2-negative repertoires seemed more clonal, less diverse, less shared.

Flow sorting of PBMC yielded separate Vgamma9/Vdelta2+ and Vdelta2-negative gammadelta T cell populations for bulk repertoire analysis. TCRdb reprocessed the multiplex PCR reads through CATT. Among roughly 90,000 delta-chain clones listed, roughly 0.9% were seen once. This receptor was obtained from a pool of human donors (malaria-infected and uninfected, not separated). The source material was gamma-delta T cells from blood. There is no J gene call, but TRDV1 is given as the V gene; TRDD3, the table's D call, was not compared with the DNA. CDR3 protein: CALGETWGPSGKYTDKLIF. CDR3 in DNA: TGTGCTCTTGGGGAAACGTGGGGTCCCTCAGGGAAGTACACCGATAAGCTCATCTTT.